The 32 T cell receptor beta chains in this list originate from one sample, sequenced in a study of OX40 agonist ivuxolimab in advanced cancers. Clones were sequenced by immunoSEQ multiplex PCR, and TCRdb holds only the in-frame ones, with some missing. The repertoire holds about 19,000 clones, with about three quarters as singletons. Source: CD4+ or CD8+ T cells sorted from blood, taken in a trial of the OX40 agonist ivuxolimab. The receptors derive from an adult with an advanced solid tumor such as melanoma, head and neck, liver or kidney cancer.

This clone turned up a few times. The V and J genes are TRBV13 and TRBJ1-3; D remains ambiguous. Deletions cut 5 bases from V and 3 bases from J, with 14 bases between. CDR3 length equals 15 residues. The germline CDR1 and CDR2 sequences are PRHDT and FYEKMQ (reference sequence). The CDR3 loop is CASSPEGLSGNTIYF. The DNA for the CDR3 is TGTGCCAGCAGCCCCGAAGGTTTAAGTGGAAACACCATATATTTT.

This clone occurred a few times. This chain connects TRBV7-8 to TRBJ1-3, with D unclear. V shed 5 bases and J shed 1 base, with 12 bases lying between them. Germline assignment: CDR1 SGHVS and CDR2 FQNEAQ. CDR3 length: 15 amino acids. DNA of the CDR3: TGTGCCAGCAGCACCTCAGATGGGTCTGGAAACACCATATATTTT. It yields the protein CASSTSDGSGNTIYF.

V is TRBV13 and J is TRBJ2-1, with 7 bases aligning to TRBD2. The junction had 10 bases not matched to a gene; V was cut back by 2 bases and J by 9 bases. Germline V CDR1 and CDR2: PRHDT, FYEKMQ (reference sequence). This CDR3 is built from 15 residues. The CDR3 coding sequence is TGTGCCAGCAGCTTACCCCGGGCGGGGGTGCTTGAGCAGTTCTTC. Translated, it gives CASSLPRAGVLEQFF.

V gene TRBV28 combines with J gene TRBJ2-1; TRBD2 matches at 9 bases. CDR3 size: 16 residues. Trimming at V came to 2 bases and at J to 3 bases, leaving 5 bases not matched to a gene. CDR1 and CDR2 from the germline V gene are MDHEN and SYDVKM. CDR3 sequence (DNA): TGTGCCAGCAGTTTAGTCCTAGCGGGGTTCTACAATGAGCAGTTCTTC. Translation gives CASSLVLAGFYNEQFF.

In its sample, this clone was seen a few times. V and J are TRBV5-8 and TRBJ2-7, with 8 positions matching TRBD1. Trimming at V came to 4 bases and at J to 5 bases, leaving 11 bases not matched to a gene. Per the germline V gene, CDR1 is SGHTS and CDR2 is YDEGEE. This CDR3 has 15 residues. DNA for the CDR3: TGTGCCAGCAGCCCTGGGACAGGTGGGTTTGACGAGCAGTACTTC. Its translation: CASSPGTGGFDEQYF.

The CDR3 spells CASSSGGEATDTQYF. The CDR3 nucleotides are TGTGCCAGCAGCAGCGGGGGGGAAGCCACAGATACGCAGTATTTT. The chain joins TRBV6-5 to TRBJ2-3, with 10 bases fitting TRBD2. J lost 2 bases, V lost 6 bases, and 5 bases had no gene match. The germline gives CDR1 MNHEY, CDR2 SVGAGI. The CDR3 contains 15 residues.

DNA of the CDR3: TGTGCCAGCAGCGTAGGACAGGGGGCGGGGAATGAGCAGTTCTTC. It is translated as CASSVGQGAGNEQFF. The V and J genes are TRBV9 and TRBJ2-1, with TRBD1 matching 10 bases. The CDR3 is made up of 15 amino acids. V lost 0 bases to trimming and J lost 7 bases; unmatched junction nucleotides: 4. CDR1 SGDLS and CDR2 YYNGEE come from the germline V gene.

This chain links TRBV7-9 with TRBJ1-1, with D unclear. Germline V CDR1 and CDR2: SEHNR, FQNEAQ (reference sequence). The CDR3 runs to 11 residues. Trimming stripped 1 base from V and 4 bases from J, with 1 base between. The CDR3 region is CASSLGTEAFF. The CDR3 coding sequence is TGTGCCAGCAGCTTAGGCACTGAAGCTTTCTTT.

This clone appeared once. The genes are TRBV5-1 and TRBJ2-5, with D maybe TRBD2 (7 bases). Germline V gene data show CDR1 as SGHRS and CDR2 as YFSETQ. Deletions cut 1 base from V and 2 bases from J, with 15 bases between. The CDR3 consists of 16 residues. CDR3 sequence (DNA): TGCGCCAGCAGCTTGTATCCGGGGGGCGTACAAGAGACCCAGTACTTC. This gives the protein CASSLYPGGVQETQYF.

The chain employs TRBV15 and TRBJ1-5; D is unresolved. From germline, CDR1 is LNHNV and CDR2 YYDKDF (reference sequence). V was shortened by 0 bases and J by 7 bases, with 19 bases between the two germline ends. The CDR3 is made up of 17 amino acids. As DNA, the CDR3 is TGTGCCACCAGCAGAGATATCCCAGGCGGGGTGGTCCAGCCCCAGCATTTT. It specifies CATSRDIPGGVVQPQHF.

The chain employs TRBV7-2 and TRBJ1-2; 7 bases match TRBD1. There are 16 residues in the CDR3. J gave up 2 bases and V 4 bases, and 10 bases lay outside the gene matches. Germline lookup yields CDR1 SGHTA and CDR2 FQGNSA. The CDR3 is CASSSHTGAFNYGYTF. The CDR3 coding sequence is TGTGCCAGCAGCTCCCATACAGGGGCTTTCAACTATGGCTACACCTTC. The full variable domain, its missing parts supplied by reference TRBV7-2 and TRBJ1-2, is GAGVSQSPSNKVTEKGKDVELRCDPISGHTALYWYRQSLGQGLEFLIYFQGNSAPDKSGLPSDRFSAERTGGSVSTLTIQRTQQEDSAVYLCASSSHTGAFNYGYTFGSGTRLTVV.

This chain links TRBV15 with TRBJ2-1, with D unclear. Germline CDR1 is LNHNV and CDR2 is YYDKDF (reference sequence). With 7 bases removed from V and 0 bases from J, the gap between germline ends came to 13 bases. This CDR3 contains 15 residues. In DNA, the CDR3 is TGTGCCACCACCCCTGGGCGTAGCTCCTACAATGAGCAGTTCTTC. Translating it yields CATTPGRSSYNEQFF.

The chain couples TRBV5-4 to TRBJ1-1; D ambiguous. This CDR3 is built from 15 residues. Trimming took 4 bases from V and 1 from J, leaving 14 bases between them. Germline lookup yields CDR1 SGHNT and CDR2 YYREEE (reference sequence). The CDR3 region is CASSPTGYENTEAFF. The CDR3 region has the DNA TGTGCCAGCAGCCCCACCGGTTATGAGAACACTGAAGCTTTCTTT.

V gene TRBV11-2 combines with J gene TRBJ2-1; D tentatively fits TRBD1 or TRBD2 (6 bases each). The CDR3 spans 16 residues. Between the trimmed V and J ends, which lost 2 bases and 4 bases, there was a span of 15 bases. Per the germline V gene, CDR1 is SGHAT and CDR2 is FQNNGV. CDR3 loop: CASSLPPSGAYNEQFF. The CDR3 DNA sequence: TGTGCCAGCAGCTTACCTCCCTCGGGGGCATACAATGAGCAGTTCTTC.

The J gene is TRBJ1-5, the V gene TRBV19; D is undetermined. This CDR3 is 14 amino acids long. Germline loops: CDR1 LNHDA, CDR2 SQIVND (reference sequence). With 6 bases removed from V and 2 bases from J, the gap between germline ends came to 11 bases. The CDR3 region is CASRWGDGNQPQHF. DNA for the CDR3: TGTGCCAGTAGGTGGGGAGATGGCAATCAGCCCCAGCATTTT.

This clone was seen a single time. This chain uses TRBV5-6 with TRBJ1-2; TRBD1 matches at 9 bases. J lost 4 bases, V lost 0 bases, and 4 bases had no gene match. This CDR3 has 15 amino acids. Per the germline V gene, CDR1 is SGHDT and CDR2 is YYEEEE. The CDR3 DNA reads as TGTGCCAGCAGCTTGGAATGGGGACAGGGCTATGGCTACACCTTC. As protein: CASSLEWGQGYGYTF.

The chain carries TRBV5-5 and TRBJ1-3; D gene uncertain. The germline V and J ends were trimmed by 4 bases and 8 bases, with 13 bases remaining between them. CDR1 is SGHKS, CDR2 YYEKEE, per germline (reference sequence). The CDR3 extends over 13 amino acids. CDR3 DNA sequence: TGTGCCAGCAGCCTCTGGACTGGGGACACCATATATTTT. This sequence encodes CASSLWTGDTIYF.

V usage is TRBV10-3 and J usage is TRBJ2-2, with D possibly being TRBD1 (5 bases). V was cut by 7 bases and J by 2 bases, with 11 bases left in between. This CDR3 spans 14 amino acids. The germline V gene has CDR1 ENHRY and CDR2 SYGVKD. CDR3 in DNA: TGTGCCATCATGCAGGGTGTAAACACCGGGGAGCTGTTTTTT. This translates into CAIMQGVNTGELFF.

This clone appeared once. The genes are TRBV10-3 and TRBJ2-7, with TRBD2 matching 7 bases. Germline V lookup: CDR1 ENHRY, CDR2 SYGVKD. The CDR3 extends over 15 amino acids. V was pared by 4 bases and J by 0 bases, with 6 bases of the junction left unmatched. The CDR3 region is CAISGDGGNSYEQYF. The CDR3 bases are TGTGCCATCAGTGGGGACGGGGGGAACTCCTACGAGCAGTACTTC.

The V and J genes are TRBV5-4 and TRBJ1-2; D remains ambiguous. The CDR3 loop spans 14 amino acids. V was pared by 0 bases and J by 0 bases, with 6 bases between. Per germline, CDR1 SGHNT and CDR2 YYREEE (reference sequence). The CDR3 reads CASSLGQANYGYTF. CDR3 nucleotide sequence: TGTGCCAGCAGCTTGGGGCAGGCTAACTATGGCTACACCTTC.

The sample holds many counts of this clone. V is TRBV4-2 and J is TRBJ2-7; 10 positions match TRBD2. This CDR3 comprises 17 residues. The V gene's germline CDR1 is LGHNA and CDR2 YNFKEQ. With 4 bases clipped from V and 5 bases from J, the junction kept 14 bases outside the gene matches. The CDR3 DNA sequence: TGTGCCAGCAGCCTACGGGGAAGCGGGAGGGCCGATGACGAGCAGTACTTC. Translated, it gives CASSLRGSGRADDEQYF.

The rearrangement links TRBV6-6 to TRBJ1-1; D remains unclear. Germline V gene lookup returns CDR1 MNHNY and CDR2 SVGAGI (reference sequence). The CDR3 length is 13 residues. V was cut by 8 bases and J by 0 bases, with 10 bases left in between. The CDR3 reads CASGRSMNTEAFF. DNA for the CDR3: TGTGCCAGCGGCAGGAGCATGAACACTGAAGCTTTCTTT.

This clone was counted ten times or more. The V and J genes are TRBV11-2 and TRBJ2-1; D not certain. The CDR3 has 11 amino acids. V was clipped by 5 bases and J by 6 bases, with 5 bases between them. CDR1 SGHAT and CDR2 FQNNGV come from the germline V gene. CDR3 region: CASSLLNEQFF. The CDR3 nucleotides read TGTGCCAGCAGCCTCCTCAATGAGCAGTTCTTC.

The rearrangement links TRBV6-5 to TRBJ1-3; perhaps TRBD1 as D (5 bases). Deletions cut 8 bases from V and 4 bases from J, with 9 bases between. The germline CDR1 and CDR2 sequences are MNHEY and SVGAGI. The CDR3 extends over 12 amino acids. DNA for the CDR3: TGTGCCAGCGGGACGGTCGGAAACACCATATATTTT. This encodes CASGTVGNTIYF.

The J gene is TRBJ2-3, the V gene TRBV9; the match to TRBD2 covers 9 bases. The CDR3 spans 16 residues. J gave up 4 bases and V 0 bases, and 6 bases lay outside the gene matches. Germline CDR1 SGDLS, CDR2 YYNGEE. This CDR3 reads CASSVGSGGLADTQYF. CDR3 in DNA: TGTGCCAGCAGCGTAGGGAGCGGGGGGTTGGCAGATACGCAGTATTTT.

This clone was picked up one time. The chain carries TRBV7-6 and TRBJ2-3; 10 nucleotides align to TRBD2. This CDR3 comprises 16 residues. Unmatched junction bases numbered 4, after V lost 2 bases and J lost 2 bases. Germline CDR1 reads SGHVS; CDR2 reads FNYEAQ. The CDR3 sequence is CASSLKTSGSTDTQYF. Written as DNA, the CDR3 is TGTGCCAGCAGCTTAAAGACTAGCGGGTCCACAGATACGCAGTATTTT.

By sample fraction, this clone is large. V usage is TRBV11-2 and J usage is TRBJ1-5, with D maybe TRBD1 (5 bases). This CDR3 spans 15 amino acids. Trimming cost V 2 bases and J 3 bases, with 11 bases left between them. Germline V gives CDR1 SGHAT, CDR2 FQNNGV. CDR3 in DNA: TGTGCCAGCAGCTTATCTGGGGCTATCAATCAGCCCCAGCATTTT. This gives the protein CASSLSGAINQPQHF.

The V gene is TRBV7-8, the J gene TRBJ2-3, with D perhaps TRBD2 (5 bases). Germline assignment: CDR1 SGHVS and CDR2 FQNEAQ. CDR3 length: 16 amino acids. Trimming stripped 5 bases from V and 6 bases from J, with 21 bases between. The CDR3 DNA is TGTGCCAGCAGCCCTTTCCTACAATTCTCGGGGGATACGCAGTATTTT. It specifies CASSPFLQFSGDTQYF.

There are a few counts of this clone. The chain couples TRBV7-2 to TRBJ2-7; no firm D call. Germline CDR1 SGHTA, CDR2 FQGNSA. CDR3 length: 14 residues. V was clipped by 5 bases and J by 0 bases, with 11 bases between them. The CDR3 reads CASSQEATSYEQYF. DNA of the CDR3: TGTGCCAGCAGCCAAGAGGCGACCTCCTACGAGCAGTACTTC.

This chain joins TRBV7-6 and TRBJ2-7; D may correspond to TRBD1 or TRBD2 (5 bases each). CDR1 and CDR2 (germline): SGHVS, FNYEAQ. Trimming cost V 5 bases and J 1 base, with 9 bases left between them. The CDR3 loop spans 13 amino acids. CDR3 in DNA: TGTGCCAGCAGCCATGGGGGATCCTACGAGCAGTACTTC. Its translation is CASSHGGSYEQYF.

The chain recombines TRBV9 with TRBJ2-3, with 10 bases fitting TRBD2. CDR3 length: 15 residues. Germline CDR1 reads SGDLS; CDR2 reads YYNGEE. Germline trimming cut 4 bases from V and 1 base from J; bases unmatched to any gene: 3. CDR3 DNA sequence: TGTGCCAGCAGCCCGGGGACTAGCGGCACAGATACGCAGTATTTT. This encodes CASSPGTSGTDTQYF.

The chain links TRBV7-9 to TRBJ1-1; D is unclear. The CDR3 loop spans 16 amino acids. Per the germline V gene, CDR1 is SEHNR and CDR2 is FQNEAQ (reference sequence). Trimming took 5 bases from V and 1 from J, leaving 17 bases between them. The CDR3 coding sequence is TGTGCCAGCAGCCTACTCACGAGTTTCGCGAACACTGAAGCTTTCTTT. Translation gives CASSLLTSFANTEAFF.